This T cell receptor beta chain was identified in a study of T cells after yellow fever vaccination. Study-level points and caveats: Abundant clonotypes from the bulk population could get into FACS-sorted repertoires as contaminants. Reappearance after the booster was seen for most primary-vaccination clones, at 96% CD4 and about 90% CD8. A weaker secondary response peaked on day 5, the primary on day 15.

A word on this clonotype: The antigen is unknown.

Germline loops: CDR1 SGHRS, CDR2 YFSETQ. Trimming left V 4 bases short and J 4 bases short, with 9 bases between. The CDR3 sequence is 14 residues long. Production of TCR cDNA was by 5'RACE template switching, which also added a universal primer site and UMIs. TCRdb independently ran MiXCR on the 5' RACE reads; one entry per CDR3 protein. The sample carries 300,000 to 400,000 distinct CDR3 sequences, about 10% recorded once. Material: CD4+ T cells sorted from PBMCs, obtained 45 days after the yellow fever booster vaccination. The J gene is TRBJ1-6, the V gene TRBV5-1, with unresolved D. The TCR sequence derives from a man between 18 and 35 years old who received the YFV17D yellow fever vaccine. The CDR3 loop reads CASSREQYNSPLHF. For the CDR3, the DNA is TGCGCCAGCAGCCGGGAACAGTATAATTCACCCCTCCACTTT.